The following is a TCR beta chain sequence with its context. These data belong to a study of blood T cell repertoires in COVID-19. Turning to the study itself: The United States, Italy and Spain supplied acute and convalescent COVID-19 samples.

Authors' data handling: Counts of nucleated cells, estimated from reference gene primer amplification, were obtained. Clones were sequenced by immunoSEQ multiplex PCR, and TCRdb holds only the in-frame ones, with some missing. The DNA gave D and trimming, while V, J and clone size come from that table. This table holds under 200,000 clones, about 88% found once. Germline assignment: CDR1 MNHEY and CDR2 SVGEGT. The CDR3 loop spans 18 amino acids. The junction had 16 bases not matched to a gene; V was cut back by 4 bases and J by 3 bases. This chain uses TRBV6-2 or TRBV6-3 with TRBJ2-5; TRBD1 agrees at 8 bases. This clonotype originated in a woman between 50 and 59 years old with COVID-19, enrolled during active disease. The sequenced sample was peripheral blood. The CDR3 region has the DNA TGTGCCAGCAGTTTGGATCCTTTAGGACAGGGAACCAAAGAGACCCAGTACTTC. Translated: CASSLDPLGQGTKETQYF.